Following are 12 T cell receptor beta chains from one sample sequenced in a study of spatial heterogeneity in lung cancer. Study-level results: Mutation tallies in tumors tracked expanded intratumoral alpha and beta TCR counts.

Time point reported: sample taken at primary tumor resection. TCRdb independently ran MiXCR on the 5' RACE reads; one entry per CDR3 protein. The sample holds several thousand distinct CDR3 sequences, around 13% seen once. No antigen has been assigned to these receptors. Sequenced material: lung tumor tissue, taken at surgery. These TCRs come from a female donor with early-stage non-small cell lung cancer.

By proportion, this clonotype is large. This chain joins TRBV7-8 and TRBJ2-2; no clear D gene. Trimming removed 3 bases from V and 6 bases from J, with 5 bases in between. The CDR3 is 12 amino acids. Germline assignment: CDR1 SGHVS and CDR2 FQNEAQ. The CDR3 reads CASSFAAGELFF. Here the CDR3 DNA reads TGTGCCAGCAGCTTTGCCGCCGGGGAGCTGTTTTTT.

This clonotype was seen repeatedly, ten times or more. The chain couples TRBV20-1 to TRBJ2-7, with a possible D match to TRBD1 (5 bases). The germline CDR1 and CDR2 sequences are DFQATT and SNEGSKA (reference sequence). The V and J ends lost 5 bases and 2 bases respectively, with 13 bases between them. The CDR3 totals 13 residues. This CDR3 reads CSASRQRTYEQYF. As DNA, the CDR3 is TGCAGTGCTTCCCGACAGAGGACCTACGAGCAGTACTTC.

In its sample, this clonotype is medium-sized. The CDR3 DNA follows: TGCAGCGTTCGGGGGGGGACAGGGAGCCAAGAGACCCAGTACTTC. It yields the protein CSVRGGTGSQETQYF. The rearrangement joins TRBV29-1 to TRBJ2-5; a weak D match, TRBD1 (9 bases). In germline, CDR1 is SQVTM, CDR2 ANQGSEA. The CDR3 is 15 amino acids. The germline V and J ends were trimmed by 5 bases and 1 base, with 17 bases remaining between them.

This clonotype was detected only a few times. The chain is built from TRBV5-5 and TRBJ1-4; 7 bases are shared with TRBD1. This CDR3 region has 15 residues. Trimming took 0 bases from V and 5 from J; bases not matched to a gene: 4. The V gene's germline CDR1 is SGHKS and CDR2 YYEKEE (reference sequence). In nucleotides, the CDR3 is TGTGCCAGCAGCTTGGTTGGGACAGCGAATGAAAAACTGTTTTTT. Amino acid sequence: CASSLVGTANEKLFF.

This clonotype is medium-sized (0.01 to 0.1%) by share. V usage is TRBV6-1 and J usage is TRBJ1-5; D gene unclear. This CDR3 contains 11 residues. V dropped 6 bases and J dropped 4 bases, with 4 bases sitting between them. CDR1 MNHNS and CDR2 SASEGT come from the germline V gene. CDR3 bases: TGTGCCAGCAGGAATAATCAGCCCCAGCATTTT. Its translation is CASRNNQPQHF.

By share, this clonotype counts as medium-sized. The chain couples TRBV6-1 to TRBJ1-4; TRBD1 matches 9 bases. Per the germline V gene, CDR1 is MNHNS and CDR2 is SASEGT. The ends lost 8 bases at V and 3 bases at J; junction bases unmatched: 4. The CDR3 totals 14 residues. DNA of the CDR3: TGTGCCAGCGGATGGACAGGGGCTAATGAAAAACTGTTTTTT. Its translation: CASGWTGANEKLFF.

This clonotype was observed at least ten times. The rearrangement links TRBV12-3 or TRBV12-4 to TRBJ2-5, with D possibly being TRBD1 or TRBD2 (6 bases each). The CDR3 is 16 residues long. Trimming shortened V by 8 bases and J by 9 bases, and 28 bases separated the two germline ends. The CDR3 spells CASALPARGTPGAQYF. The DNA of the CDR3 is TGTGCCAGCGCCCTCCCCGCCCGCGGGACACCGGGGGCCCAGTACTTC.

In this sample, this clonotype turned up many times. This chain joins TRBV6-1 and TRBJ1-1; D might be TRBD1 (6 bases). The germline V gene encodes CDR1 MNHNS and CDR2 SASEGT. The CDR3 is 15 residues long. The germline V and J ends were trimmed by 7 bases and 0 bases, with 15 bases remaining between them. The CDR3: CASMVGAGVNTEAFF. The DNA of the CDR3 is TGTGCCAGCATGGTTGGTGCAGGGGTGAACACTGAAGCTTTCTTT.

This clonotype is medium-sized by share. J is TRBJ2-6 and V is TRBV6-5, with 10 positions matching TRBD2. Trimming took 10 bases from V and 0 from J; bases not matched to a gene: 6. There are 16 residues in the CDR3. CDR1 MNHEY and CDR2 SVGAGI come from the germline V gene. CDR3 in DNA: TGTGCCACCACAAGCGGGGGGGGCTCTGGGGCCAACGTCCTGACTTTC. It codes for CATTSGGGSGANVLTF.

This clonotype is large within its sample. The rearrangement joins TRBV3-1 to TRBJ2-5, with 8 bases matching TRBD2. This CDR3 is 16 amino acids long. The V gene end was trimmed by 4 bases and the J gene end by 1 base; junction bases not matched to a gene: 8. In germline, CDR1 is LGHDT, CDR2 YNNKEL (reference sequence). DNA of the CDR3: TGTGCCAGCAGCCTCCGAGATAGCGGGGTCCAAGAGACCCAGTACTTC. The encoded protein is CASSLRDSGVQETQYF.

In its sample, this clonotype is medium-sized (0.01 to 0.1%). The chain couples TRBV2 to TRBJ2-7; D remains ambiguous. CDR3 length equals 14 residues. Germline V gene data show CDR1 as SNHLY and CDR2 as FYNNEI. Trimming cost V 6 bases and J 2 bases, with 14 bases left between them. CDR3: CASRSDLLTYEQYF. In DNA, the CDR3 is TGTGCCAGCAGGTCAGACTTACTCACCTACGAGCAGTACTTC.

This clonotype ranks as medium-sized. CDR3 sequence reads: CASSLVAGGGEQYF. CDR3 bases: TGCGCCAGCAGCTTGGTGGCAGGGGGCGGCGAGCAGTACTTC. The chain carries TRBV5-1 and TRBJ2-7; 8 bases align to TRBD1. Looked up from germline, CDR1 is SGHRS and CDR2 is YFSETQ. The CDR3 length is 14 residues. J lost 6 bases, V lost 0 bases, and 5 bases had no gene match.